Listed below are T cell receptor beta chains from one sample, sequenced in a study of glioma-infiltrating T cells. One entry per CDR3 protein results from TCRdb running MiXCR on the multiplex PCR reads. The sample consists of around 93,000 distinct CDR3 sequences, roughly 40% of them appearing once. Input material: glioma tissue, nonneoplastic brain tissue, or PBMCs (not recorded which). The receptors here all came from a human donor with low-grade glioma or glioblastoma, undergoing nonglioma brain surgery, or in good health (not recorded which). The CDR3 runs from the conserved cysteine through the conserved F or W. Fields, in order: clone size, J gene, V gene, D gene, CDR3 DNA, CDR3 protein. The D gene is left open where the match is weak. Rows give clone size only sometimes, using once, few, many, or a class for an expanded clone.

. TRBJ1-1 TRBV14 . TGTGCCATCAGCCTCCTAGGGGAGGACACTGAAGCCTTCTTT CAISLLGEDTEAFF
many TRBJ2-7 TRBV3-1 . TGTGCCAGCAGCCGAAGCGTCGGCGGCGAGCAGTACTTC CASSRSVGGEQYF
. TRBJ2-2 TRBV6-2/TRBV6-3 . TGTGCCAGCAGAACTGCTAGGGGCGGGGAGTTGTTTTTT CASRTARGGELFF
many TRBJ2-1 TRBV18 . TGTGCCAGCTCACCACCGGAACAGCGAGTCTACAATGAGCAGTTCTTC CASSPPEQRVYNEQFF
many TRBJ1-1 TRBV19 . TGTGCCAGTAGCAACAGGGACGTGCGAGCTTTCTTT CASSNRDVRAFF
many TRBJ2-1 TRBV28 TRBD1 TGTGCCAGCAGTTTTCCAGGGGGTTATGAGCAGTTCTTC CASSFPGGYEQFF
many TRBJ2-1 TRBV5-1 . TGCGCCAGCAGCACTCGCGGTGAGCAGTTCTTC CASSTRGEQFF
many TRBJ2-7 TRBV18 TRBD2 TGTGCCAGCTCAGGGACTAGCGGGGTGACCTACGAGCAGTACTTC CASSGTSGVTYEQYF
many TRBJ2-7 TRBV19 . TGTGCCGTCGGCCTGGACGAGCAGTACTTC CAVGLDEQYF
many TRBJ2-3 TRBV10-3 TRBD2 TGTGCCACCGGGGGGGCCGCAGATACGCAGTATTTT CATGGAADTQYF
many TRBJ2-3 TRBV12-5 . TGTGCTAGTGGTTTGCTCCATCTCACAGATACGCAGTATTTT CASGLLHLTDTQYF
many TRBJ2-7 TRBV20-1 . TGCAGTGCTAGAGATCTTTCGGACGGAGGAACTTTCGAGCAGTACTTC CSARDLSDGGTFEQYF
many TRBJ2-1 TRBV15 . TGTGCCACCAGCAGAGATCGGCGGAATGAGCAGTTCTTC CATSRDRRNEQFF
many TRBJ1-5 TRBV15 . TGTGCCACCAGCAGCCAGGGCGGGAATCAGCCCCAGCATTTT CATSSQGGNQPQHF
many TRBJ2-1 TRBV19 TRBD2 TGTGCCAGTAGTGGCGGGACTAGCGGGAACAATGAGCAGTTCTTC CASSGGTSGNNEQFF
many TRBJ1-1 TRBV20-1 . TGCAGTGCTAGAGATCTCCAGATAATGAACACTGAAGCTTTCTTT CSARDLQIMNTEAFF
many TRBJ2-7 TRBV9 TRBD1 TGTGCCAGCAGCGTAGCTTGGGACAGTGGCGTGCAGTACTTC CASSVAWDSGVQYF
many TRBJ2-2 TRBV20-1 TRBD1 TGCAGTGCTAGACCCGGGACAGGGTCAACCGGGGAGCTGTTTTTT CSARPGTGSTGELFF
. TRBJ2-1 TRBV19 TRBD2 TGTGCCAGTAGTGCGCGGACGACTAGCGGGGCGGGGAGTGAGCAGTTCTTC CASSARTTSGAGSEQFF
many TRBJ2-5 TRBV19 . TGTGCCAGTAGTATAAGCCACAGACAAGAGACCCAGTACTTC CASSISHRQETQYF
many TRBJ2-1 TRBV20-1 TRBD2 TGCAGTGCTCAGACTAGCGGGGGGGCCCGGGAGCAGTTCTTC CSAQTSGGAREQFF
many TRBJ2-1 TRBV30 . TGTGCCTGGAGTCCGGGCCTTAGAGACTACAATGAGCAGTTCTTC CAWSPGLRDYNEQFF
. TRBJ1-1 TRBV4-1 . TGCGCCAGTAGCAAGGACCCGAACACTGAAACTTTCTTT CASSKDPNTETFF
. TRBJ2-7 TRBV28 TRBD2 TGTGCCAGCAGGTTGACTAGCGGCTACGAGCAGTACTTC CASRLTSGYEQYF
many TRBJ2-4 TRBV2 TRBD2 TGTGCCAGCAGTGAAGCGGCGGGGGGCATTCAGTACTTC CASSEAAGGIQYF
many TRBJ1-1 TRBV5-5 . TGTGCCAGCAGCAACCCAGGGGTGAACACTGAAGCTTTCTTT CASSNPGVNTEAFF
many TRBJ1-5 TRBV19 . TGTGCCAGTAGAAGCACGAACCCAGGGACGATCCAAAATCAGCCCCAGCATTTT CASRSTNPGTIQNQPQHF
. TRBJ2-1 TRBV7-2 . TGTGCCAGCAACCGACAGGGAGGATACAATGAGCAGTTCTTC CASNRQGGYNEQFF
. TRBJ2-7 TRBV12-3/TRBV12-4 TRBD2 TGTGCCAGCAGGGGACTAGCGGGAGGCGGGGAGCAGTACTTC CASRGLAGGGEQYF
many TRBJ2-1 TRBV2 . TGTGCCCAATCCGCCCGAAGTGGTAAATCTTGGTCCTACAATGAGCAGTTCTTC CAQSARSGKSWSYNEQFF
. TRBJ2-2 TRBV5-1 TRBD1 TGCGCCTGCAGCGACAGACAGGGTGACACCGGGGAGCTGTTTTTT CACSDRQGDTGELFF
few TRBJ2-2 TRBV9 . TGTGCCAGCAACAATCTATGGGACCCCGGGGAGCTGTTTTTT CASNNLWDPGELFF
. TRBJ1-1 TRBV28 TRBD1 TGTGCCAGCAGAGGGACAGTGAGGAACACTGAAGCCTTCTTT CASRGTVRNTEAFF
. TRBJ2-6 TRBV2 TRBD2 TGCGCCAGCAGCCAGGCGGGAGCCTCTGGGGCCAACGTCCCGACTTTC CASSQAGASGANVPTF
. TRBJ1-1 TRBV5-1 . TGCGCCAGCTCCGACAGGTGGAACACTGAAGCTTTCTTT CASSDRWNTEAFF
. TRBJ2-7 TRBV7-2 . TGTGCCAGCGGCTTAGCGTTGAGGGGATACGAGCAGTACTTC CASGLALRGYEQYF
. TRBJ2-7 TRBV20-1 TRBD2 TGCAGTTTAGCTAGCGGCGAGCAGTACTTC CSLASGEQYF
medium-sized TRBJ2-7 TRBV9 TRBD1 TGTGCCAGCAGCGTATCCGGGACAGGGGGATCCTACGAGCAGTACTTC CASSVSGTGGSYEQYF
many TRBJ1-6 TRBV5-1 . TGCGCCAGCAGCTTGGAGGGTGGTAATTCACCCCTCCACTTT CASSLEGGNSPLHF
. TRBJ2-1 TRBV7-3 TRBD2 TGTGCCAGCAGCATGCTAGCGGGAGGATACAATGAGCAGTTCTTC CASSMLAGGYNEQFF
. TRBJ1-1 TRBV6-2/TRBV6-3 . TGTGCAGCAGTTACGGGGGGGGGGGCATTCACTGAAGCTTTCTTT CAAVTGGGAFTEAFF
many TRBJ2-5 TRBV4-2 . TGTGCCAGCAGCCCAAGTAATCCGGGGGGCCTTTCTCTAGGGGAGACCCAGTACTTC CASSPSNPGGLSLGETQYF
many TRBJ2-4 TRBV7-3 . TGTGCCAGCAGCTTACTAGGGGATGGAGGCATTCAGTACTTC CASSLLGDGGIQYF
. TRBJ2-1 TRBV20-1 TRBD1 TGCAGTGCTAGAGATCAGTGGCAGGGGGATAATGAGGAGTTCTTC CSARDQWQGDNEEFF
. TRBJ2-4 TRBV6-2/TRBV6-3 . TGTGCCAGCAGTTCCCGGGATGCCAAAAACATTCGGTACTTC CASSSRDAKNIRYF
once TRBJ2-5 TRBV7-9 . TGTGCCAGCAGCTCCACGAAACTGGCTCAAGAGACCCAGTACTTC CASSSTKLAQETQYF